Shown below are 3 T cell receptor beta chains from a single sample sequenced in a study of T cells in Graves' hyperthyroidism and ophthalmopathy. Amplified TCR beta CDR3 regions derived from RNA transcripts. First-round RT-PCR of the TCR CDR3 relied on the HTBI primer set. TCRdb fed the multiplex PCR reads into MiXCR, producing one record per CDR3 protein. The sample lists roughly 300,000 distinct CDR3 sequences; roughly 14% were seen once. Material for sequencing was blood. The receptors were gathered from a woman in her twenties or thirties with Graves' hyperthyroidism.

This clonotype was seen repeatedly, ten times or more. The chain joins TRBV12-3 or TRBV12-4 to TRBJ2-5; D gene ambiguous. Trimming took 8 bases from V and 2 from J, leaving 18 bases between them. This CDR3 spans 15 amino acids. The CDR3 protein is CASATRVGIQETQYF. The CDR3 coding sequence is TGTGCCAGCGCGACCCGTGTGGGGATACAAGAGACCCAGTACTTC.

For this clonotype: A much larger clone is a single base away; this may be a read error. This chain uses TRBV28 with TRBJ2-3; D may be TRBD1 or TRBD2 (5 bases each). The CDR3 is made up of 14 amino acids. Germline V gene lookup returns CDR1 MDHEN and CDR2 SYDVKM. The chain's CDR3 is CASTPPGSTGTQYF. As DNA, the CDR3 is TGTGCCAGCACTCCCCCGGGGAGCACAGGTACGCAGTATTTT.

Many counts were recorded for this clonotype. The rearrangement uses TRBV6-1 and TRBJ2-3; possibly TRBD1 or TRBD2 for D (7 bases each). The CDR3 extends over 16 amino acids. V was pared by 6 bases and J by 8 bases, with 24 bases between. Germline V gene sequence: CDR1 MNHNS, CDR2 SASEGT. This CDR3 reads CASRETGAFGGGTQYF. In DNA form, the CDR3 reads TGTGCCAGCAGGGAAACAGGGGCCTTTGGGGGGGGTACGCAGTATTTT.